This T cell receptor beta chain derives from a study of blood T cell repertoires in COVID-19. Membership in each cohort depended on participant-reported clinical history. Per germline, CDR1 SEHNR and CDR2 FQNEAQ (reference sequence). V trimming: 4 bases; J trimming: 1 base; junction bases outside the gene matches: 6. The CDR3 is 16 residues long. Clones were sequenced by immunoSEQ multiplex PCR, and TCRdb holds only the in-frame ones, with some missing. This repertoire shows 200,000 to 250,000 clones, 87% found once; its top ten account for 9.5% to 14%. Specimen: PBMCs or T cells enriched from blood (not recorded which). The clonotype comes from a young man who had recovered from COVID-19. The chain recombines TRBV7-9 with TRBJ2-7, with 11 bases lining up with TRBD2. CDR3 protein: CASSYPLAGASYEQYF. CDR3 coding DNA: TGTGCCAGCAGCTACCCACTAGCGGGGGCATCCTACGAGCAGTACTTC.